A selection of T cell receptor beta chains follows, all from one sample in a study of siplizumab effects on memory and regulatory T cells. Sequencing was performed with immunoSEQ multiplex PCR; in TCRdb, only in-frame clones are kept and a portion is missing. Of some 97,000 clones listed, under 95% are singletons. Sequenced sample: Tregs sorted from blood. The receptors originated from a human donor in good health. CDR3s include the opening cysteine and the closing phenylalanine or tryptophan.

V,CDR3
TRBV10-3,CAISTATSGRREQYF
TRBV7-8,CASNPMTKTSGPTKPYEQYF
TRBV7-3,CASSPQGGRDGNTIYF
TRBV5-1,CASSLGQENYGYTF
TRBV18,CASSHLSPAGTGEQFF
TRBV7-3,CASSSTGLYTGELFF
TRBV12-5,CASGLGQGKSGNTIYF
TRBV7-2,CASRTSGGYNEQFF
TRBV18,CASSPPTGPLSYNEQFF
TRBV7-3,CASSSALSDTQYF
TRBV6-1,CASTMGLEETQYF
TRBV7-8,CASSRRLAGYTGELFF
TRBV20-1,CSATGEETQYF
TRBV4-2,CASSQVGTGRREQYF
TRBV10-1,CASSEEQGAREQYF
TRBV11-2,CASRSIETQYF
TRBV6-6,CASSYGRDRGVCTF
TRBV2,CASMYHRGDTQYF
TRBV9,CASSAATGWYYGYTF
TRBV10-3,CAIRAVANTGELFF
TRBV7-2,CASSSQGGRVYEQYF
TRBV12-5,CASGLVSETQYF
TRBV1,CTSSPQGMVHGYTF
TRBV30,CAWSVQQRDTQYF
TRBV29-1,CSAIRGVVNTEAFF
TRBV4-2,CASSQGPGTFKQETQYF
TRBV7-3,CASSFTGTVSNEQFF
TRBV11-2,CASSSLLGDTQYF
TRBV5-1,CASKLAWGDHQPQHF
TRBV7-2,CASSLAGGPSGQFF
TRBV7-2,CASSPGSGIGETQYF
TRBV2,CASSEQGESYNEQFF